The next 5 T cell receptor beta chains were all read from a single sample in a study of blood T cells in healthy people across ages. The use of a sample-barcoded 5' primer and a J-beta primer mix characterized a second PCR of roughly 6 to 11 cycles. MiXCR, run by TCRdb on the 5' RACE reads, gives a single entry per CDR3 protein. The sample lists 660,000 or so distinct CDR3 sequences; approximately 59% were seen once. Sequencing was carried out using blood. All receptors derive from a man in his sixties in good health.

The chain couples TRBV11-2 to TRBJ2-5; D perhaps matches TRBD1 (7 bases). The last part of the DNA fits TRBJ2-7 better; the J call may be wrong. This CDR3 region has 15 residues. Germline V lookup: CDR1 SGHAT, CDR2 FQNNGV. The CDR3 is CASSSSRDSLYEQYF. The CDR3 region has the DNA TGTGCCAGCAGCTCATCGCGGGACAGCCTCTACGAGCAGTACTTC.

The rearrangement links TRBV12-3 or TRBV12-4 to TRBJ2-5; TRBD1 matches at 9 bases. Germline trimming cut 4 bases from V and 4 bases from J; bases unmatched to any gene: 7. This CDR3 region has 15 residues. For the CDR3, the DNA is TGTGCCAGCAGTTACCTCCCGGACAGGGGAGAGACCCAGTACTTC. Its protein is CASSYLPDRGETQYF.

Concerning this clonotype itself: At one end, the junction sequence differs from germline, possibly due to a read error. The chain links TRBV20-1 to TRBJ2-1; 9 bases map to TRBD2. The germline CDR1 and CDR2 sequences are DFQATT and SNEGSKA (reference sequence). This CDR3 contains 13 residues. This CDR3 is CSAKRGDYNERFF. CDR3 sequence (DNA): TGCAGTGCAAAGCGGGGGGACTACAATGAGCGGTTCTTC.

This chain links TRBV6-2 or TRBV6-3 with TRBJ2-3; TRBD2 agrees at 9 bases. The germline gives CDR1 MNHEY, CDR2 SVGEGT. This CDR3 has 16 residues. V was pared by 4 bases and J by 3 bases, with 8 bases of the junction left unmatched. CDR3 DNA: TGTGCCAGCAGTTCCGGCGGGGGGGCCCGGACAGATACGCAGTATTTT. This encodes CASSSGGGARTDTQYF.

This clonotype appeared a single time. CDR3 loop: CASSVASGGSRETQYF. The CDR3 DNA reads as TGTGCCAGCAGCGTAGCTAGCGGGGGCTCCCGGGAGACCCAGTACTTC. The V gene is TRBV9, the J gene TRBJ2-5; TRBD2 aligns across 10 bases. The CDR3 is made up of 16 amino acids. Germline V CDR1 and CDR2: SGDLS, YYNGEE. The junction had 7 bases not matched to a gene; V was cut back by 0 bases and J by 5 bases.